These 31 T cell receptor beta chains were all obtained from the same sample, sequenced in a study of T-cell reconstitution after alpha-beta-depleted transplantation in children. Using unique molecular identifiers, the investigators prepared the TCRbeta library. TCRdb re-analysed the PCR reads in MiXCR, keeping a single row per CDR3 protein. Among roughly 500,000 distinct CDR3 sequences, about 30% were seen once, and the ten largest hold less than 2.5%. The sequencing here drew on PBMCs from the stem cell graft donor, taken from the stem cell graft. These receptors came from a human donor who donated a stem cell graft to a child with aplastic anemia.

The rearrangement links TRBV29-1 to TRBJ2-3, with 10 bases matching TRBD1. The CDR3 extends over 16 amino acids. Germline values: CDR1 SQVTM, CDR2 ANQGSEA. The junction had 15 bases not matched to a gene; V was cut back by 7 bases and J by 5 bases. CDR3 nucleotides: TGCAGCGCCGAAGGGGGGACAGGGGTGGTCAGAGATACGCAGTATTTT. This sequence encodes CSAEGGTGVVRDTQYF.

In this sample, this clonotype turned up a few times. The chain has TRBV29-1 and TRBJ1-2, with 8 bases that match TRBD1. The CDR3 is 15 residues long. Germline V lookup: CDR1 SQVTM, CDR2 ANQGSEA. V shed 2 bases, J shed 0 bases, and the junction held 5 bases outside the gene matches. The CDR3 DNA sequence: TGCAGCGTTGAAAATACAGGGGGAACTAACTATGGCTACACCTTC. Amino acid sequence: CSVENTGGTNYGYTF.

The CDR3 is CATSESQNTEAFF. CDR3 DNA sequence: TGTGCCACCAGTGAGTCACAGAACACTGAAGCTTTCTTT. The rearrangement uses TRBV24-1 and TRBJ1-1; D is unclear. Trimming took 4 bases from V and 1 from J, leaving 6 bases between them. The CDR3 runs 13 residues. The germline CDR1 and CDR2 sequences are KGHDR and SFDVKD.

The chain is built from TRBV7-9 and TRBJ2-3; D ambiguous. The ends were cut back, 1 base at V and 5 bases at J, with 10 bases in the middle. The V gene's germline CDR1 is SEHNR and CDR2 FQNEAQ (reference sequence). CDR3 length: 14 amino acids. CDR3 region: CASSLELGIDTQYF. The CDR3 DNA reads as TGTGCCAGCAGCTTAGAACTGGGCATAGATACGCAGTATTTT. Full variable domain (rest looked up from reference TRBV7-9 and TRBJ2-3): DTGVSQNPRHKITKRGQNVTFRCDPISEHNRLYWYRQTLGQGPEFLTYFQNEAQLEKSRLLSDRFSAERPKGSFSTLEIQRTEQGDSAMYLCASSLELGIDTQYFGPGTRLTVL.

The count of this clonotype is one. At one end the junction does not follow the germline gene, possibly because of a read error. V gene TRBV28 combines with J gene TRBJ2-3, with D uncertain. Germline lookup yields CDR1 MDHEN and CDR2 SYDVKM. This CDR3 contains 11 residues. CDR3 sequence (DNA): TGTGCCAGCAGGGATAGGGCTACGCAGTATTTC. Its protein is CASRDRATQYF.

The genes are TRBV12-3 or TRBV12-4 and TRBJ2-4; 9 bases line up with TRBD1. The CDR3 covers 17 residues. V gave up 6 bases and J gave up 5 bases; unmatched junction bases: 14. This CDR3 is CASSQYRDRAQQNIQYF. CDR3 bases: TGTGCCAGCAGCCAATACCGGGACAGGGCCCAACAAAACATTCAGTACTTC.

The V and J genes are TRBV29-1 and TRBJ2-7; 12 nucleotides align to TRBD2. Germline V gene data show CDR1 as SQVTM and CDR2 as ANQGSEA. V lost 6 bases, J lost 6 bases, and 6 bases stayed unmatched. This CDR3 spans 13 amino acids. CDR3 region: CSVDPSGRGEQYV. DNA for the CDR3: TGCAGCGTCGACCCTAGCGGGAGGGGCGAGCAGTACGTC.

This sequence joins TRBV18 and TRBJ2-5, with 7 bases lining up with TRBD1. In germline, CDR1 is KGHSH, CDR2 LQKENI. The CDR3 covers 16 residues. Trimming removed 4 bases from V and 2 bases from J; junction bases left unmatched: 10. The CDR3 loop is CASSLTNPGQQETQYF. The CDR3 DNA sequence: TGTGCCAGCTCACTTACGAACCCGGGACAGCAAGAGACCCAGTACTTC.

The gene calls are TRBV5-5 and TRBJ2-7; D not certain. This CDR3 has 12 amino acids. CDR1 and CDR2 (germline): SGHKS, YYEKEE (reference sequence). Trimming left V 1 base short and J 7 bases short, with 9 bases between. CDR3 sequence: CASSLSNLEQYF. CDR3 nucleotide sequence: TGTGCCAGCAGCTTGTCCAACCTTGAGCAGTACTTC.

The chain has TRBV19 and TRBJ1-1, with 9 bases identical to TRBD1. This CDR3 has 15 residues. CDR1 LNHDA and CDR2 SQIVND come from the germline V gene (reference sequence). Losses at the gene ends were 3 bases for V and 4 bases for J; bases not matched to a gene: 6. CDR3 DNA: TGTGCCAGTAGTATCCGAACAGGGGGCGGCACTGAAGCTTTCTTT. Translated: CASSIRTGGGTEAFF.

This chain connects TRBV30 to TRBJ1-1; D unclear. Trimming pared 3 bases from V and 0 bases from J, leaving 8 bases between. The CDR3 runs to 13 residues. Germline V gives CDR1 GTSNPN, CDR2 SVGIG (reference sequence). CDR3 protein: CAWRVALNTEAFF. The DNA for the CDR3 is TGTGCCTGGAGAGTCGCGTTGAACACTGAAGCTTTCTTT. The full variable domain, in which reference TRBV30 and TRBJ1-1 provide the parts outside the CDR3, is SQTIHQWPATLVQPVGSPLSLECTVEGTSNPNLYWYRQAAGRGLQLLFYSVGIGQISSEVPQNLSASRPQDRQFILSSKKLLLSDSGFYLCAWRVALNTEAFFGQGTRLTVV.

The J gene is TRBJ1-1, the V gene TRBV7-9; D gene uncertain. V shed 4 bases and J shed 11 bases, with 17 bases lying between them. This CDR3 contains 13 residues. The germline V gene has CDR1 SEHNR and CDR2 FQNEAQ (reference sequence). CDR3 coding DNA: TGTGCCAGCAGCTCCCGGGCCGGTGGGTTTGCTTTCTTT. This sequence encodes CASSSRAGGFAFF.

The chain uses TRBV7-8 and TRBJ2-7; weak D call: TRBD2 (5 bases). The CDR3 consists of 13 residues. CDR1 SGHVS and CDR2 FQNEAQ come from the germline V gene. Trimming cost V 0 bases and J 8 bases, with 11 bases left between them. CDR3 in amino acids: CASSLAGAPQQYV. The CDR3 DNA reads TGTGCCAGCAGCTTAGCGGGAGCACCGCAGCAGTACGTC.

This clonotype showed up just a few times. This chain uses TRBV5-1 with TRBJ1-3; D ambiguous. The CDR3 is 13 residues long. V dropped 1 base and J dropped 2 bases, with 4 bases sitting between them. Germline V CDR1 and CDR2: SGHRS, YFSETQ. This CDR3 reads CASSLYTGNTIYF. The CDR3 region has the DNA TGCGCCAGCAGCTTGTACACTGGAAACACCATATATTTT. The whole variable domain, filled in from reference TRBV5-1 and TRBJ1-3, reads KAGVTQTPRYLIKTRGQQVTLSCSPISGHRSVSWYQQTPGQGLQFLFEYFSETQRNKGNFPGRFSGRQFSNSRSEMNVSTLELGDSALYLCASSLYTGNTIYFGEGSWLTVV.

The chain recombines TRBV25-1 with TRBJ2-5; 8 nucleotides agree with TRBD1. Germline CDR1 is MGHDK and CDR2 is SYGVNS. V shed 2 bases and J 7 bases; nucleotides not matched to a gene: 6. The CDR3 length is 14 residues. CDR3 in amino acids: CASSEEWTGRTQYF. The CDR3 nucleotides read TGTGCCAGCAGTGAAGAATGGACAGGGAGGACCCAGTACTTC.

In its sample, this clonotype was seen a few times. The chain couples TRBV20-1 to TRBJ1-4; 7 bases align to TRBD1. The CDR3 loop spans 15 amino acids. Germline CDR1 and CDR2: DFQATT and SNEGSKA (reference sequence). With 0 bases clipped from V and 3 bases from J, the junction kept 4 bases outside the gene matches. In nucleotides, the CDR3 is TGCAGTGCTAGAGATCCCAGGGGGGCTAATGAAAAACTGTTTTTT. It yields the protein CSARDPRGANEKLFF.

This rearrangement joins TRBV4-1 to TRBJ2-1; TRBD2 might be the D (6 bases). Germline V gene lookup returns CDR1 MGHRA and CDR2 YSYEKL. The CDR3 runs to 14 residues. Trimming took off 4 bases at V and 8 bases at J, with 15 bases between the two ends. The CDR3 nucleotides read TGCGCCAGCAGCCTGGGGACTCCCGGTGATGAGCAGTTCTTC. It is translated as CASSLGTPGDEQFF.

The rearrangement joins TRBV7-8 to TRBJ1-5, with 8 bases aligning to TRBD1. Germline trimming cut 4 bases from V and 6 bases from J; bases unmatched to any gene: 8. The CDR3 extends over 15 amino acids. Germline V gene sequence: CDR1 SGHVS, CDR2 FQNEAQ. The CDR3 loop is CASSSRLDRGQPQHF. DNA for the CDR3: TGTGCCAGCAGCTCCCGACTAGACAGGGGTCAGCCCCAGCATTTT.

This clonotype came up a few times. CDR3 in DNA: TGCAGTGCTAGATTAATAGCGGGAGGGCAATACAATGAGCAGTTCTTC. Translated: CSARLIAGGQYNEQFF. This rearrangement joins TRBV20-1 to TRBJ2-1; 11 nucleotides agree with TRBD2. The CDR3 has 16 residues. The germline V gene encodes CDR1 DFQATT and CDR2 SNEGSKA (reference sequence). With 2 bases clipped from V and 4 bases from J, the junction kept 7 bases outside the gene matches.

The chain links TRBV4-2 to TRBJ1-5; 11 bases line up with TRBD1. V was pared by 6 bases and J by 0 bases, with 13 bases of the junction left unmatched. CDR1 and CDR2 from the germline V gene are LGHNA and YNFKEQ. The CDR3 totals 19 residues. In DNA, the CDR3 is TGTGCCAGCAGAACCATTGAGGACAGGGGGCTCAATAGCAATCAGCCCCAGCATTTT. It specifies CASRTIEDRGLNSNQPQHF.

The V call is TRBV3-1, the J call TRBJ2-1; D is undetermined. V gave up 1 base and J gave up 8 bases, with 9 bases separating them. The CDR3 runs 13 residues. Germline V gene sequence: CDR1 LGHDT, CDR2 YNNKEL (reference sequence). The CDR3 DNA reads TGTGCCAGCAGCCAAGCCCCTCACGATGAGCAGTTCTTC. Translating it yields CASSQAPHDEQFF.

This clonotype was seen a few times. This chain connects TRBV10-3 to TRBJ2-3, with TRBD2 matching 10 bases. The germline V gene encodes CDR1 ENHRY and CDR2 SYGVKD. J lost 3 bases, V lost 5 bases, and 5 bases had no gene match. This CDR3 region has 15 residues. The CDR3, as DNA: TGTGCCATCAGTAAAACTAGCGGGACAACAGATACGCAGTATTTT. It specifies CAISKTSGTTDTQYF.

This clonotype has ten or more counts. The V gene is TRBV5-5, the J gene TRBJ2-2; 8 nucleotides match TRBD1. V shed 4 bases and J 0 bases; nucleotides not matched to a gene: 5. The germline V gene has CDR1 SGHKS and CDR2 YYEKEE (reference sequence). This CDR3 has 16 residues. The CDR3 loop reads CASSPTQGANTGELFF. The CDR3 DNA reads TGTGCCAGCAGCCCAACACAGGGGGCGAACACCGGGGAGCTGTTTTTT.

The chain joins TRBV6-5 to TRBJ2-5, with 16 nucleotides matching TRBD2. The CDR3 contains 18 residues. The ends lost 2 bases at V and 6 bases at J; junction bases unmatched: 9. CDR1 and CDR2 from the germline V gene are MNHEY and SVGAGI. Here the CDR3 reads CASSYGTSGRAGKKTQYF. The DNA for the CDR3 is TGTGCCAGCAGTTACGGGACTAGCGGGAGGGCCGGTAAAAAGACCCAGTACTTC.

The V and J genes are TRBV24-1 and TRBJ2-2, with 10 positions matching TRBD1. This CDR3 has 14 amino acids. Germline V gene sequence: CDR1 KGHDR, CDR2 SFDVKD. V shed 7 bases, J shed 5 bases, and the junction held 3 bases outside the gene matches. CDR3 bases: TGTGCCACCAGCCGACAGGGGGCGACCGGGGAGCTGTTTTTT. Residues: CATSRQGATGELFF.

Ten or more counts support this clonotype. One end of the junction varies from germline; a read error may be responsible. The rearrangement uses TRBV5-1 and TRBJ2-5; TRBD2 aligns across 9 bases. Germline V gene data show CDR1 as SGHRS and CDR2 as YFSETQ. The CDR3 consists of 14 residues. CDR3 residues: CASSFSGSGETQYF. As DNA, the CDR3 is TGTGCCAGCAGTTTTAGCGGGAGTGGGGAGACCCAGTACTTC.

The chain uses TRBV12-3 or TRBV12-4 and TRBJ2-3; D is undetermined. The length of the CDR3 is 14 residues. The V and J ends lost 1 base and 4 bases respectively, with 9 bases between them. The CDR3 nucleotides are TGTGCCAGCAGTTTAGGCCTAGAGTCAGATACGCAGTATTTT. Translating gives CASSLGLESDTQYF.

The rearrangement uses TRBV7-2 and TRBJ1-2, with 8 bases identical to TRBD1. The CDR3 length is 14 residues. Germline V gene sequence: CDR1 SGHTA, CDR2 FQGNSA. The J segment lost 7 bases and the V segment lost 6 bases, leaving 10 bases of the junction unmatched. CDR3 sequence: CASSQQGVSFGYTF. DNA of the CDR3: TGTGCCAGCAGTCAACAGGGGGTATCCTTTGGCTACACCTTC.

This clonotype was seen only a few times. The V gene is TRBV5-1, the J gene TRBJ2-7; D unresolved. The CDR3 has 14 residues. From germline, CDR1 is SGHRS and CDR2 YFSETQ. V lost 0 bases, J lost 0 bases, and 7 bases lay in between. DNA of the CDR3: TGCGCCAGCAGCTTGGAACCCAGCTCCTACGAGCAGTACTTC. Amino acid sequence: CASSLEPSSYEQYF.

This clonotype has only a few counts. The chain recombines TRBV7-2 with TRBJ2-7, with D perhaps matching TRBD1 (6 bases). The CDR3 runs 15 residues. Trimming stripped 4 bases from V and 0 bases from J, with 13 bases between. Per germline, CDR1 SGHTA and CDR2 FQGNSA. The CDR3 sequence is CASSSSGVSSYEQYF. The CDR3 DNA follows: TGTGCCAGCAGCTCATCAGGGGTGAGCTCCTACGAGCAGTACTTC.

The chain recombines TRBV9 with TRBJ1-5; tentative D call: TRBD1 (5 bases). The germline V gene has CDR1 SGDLS and CDR2 YYNGEE. The CDR3 is 14 amino acids. The V end lost 3 bases, the J end lost 4 bases, and 11 bases lay between the germline ends. The CDR3 DNA reads TGTGCCAGCAGCGCGGGGACTGGGAATCAGCCCCAGCATTTT. Encoded protein: CASSAGTGNQPQHF.